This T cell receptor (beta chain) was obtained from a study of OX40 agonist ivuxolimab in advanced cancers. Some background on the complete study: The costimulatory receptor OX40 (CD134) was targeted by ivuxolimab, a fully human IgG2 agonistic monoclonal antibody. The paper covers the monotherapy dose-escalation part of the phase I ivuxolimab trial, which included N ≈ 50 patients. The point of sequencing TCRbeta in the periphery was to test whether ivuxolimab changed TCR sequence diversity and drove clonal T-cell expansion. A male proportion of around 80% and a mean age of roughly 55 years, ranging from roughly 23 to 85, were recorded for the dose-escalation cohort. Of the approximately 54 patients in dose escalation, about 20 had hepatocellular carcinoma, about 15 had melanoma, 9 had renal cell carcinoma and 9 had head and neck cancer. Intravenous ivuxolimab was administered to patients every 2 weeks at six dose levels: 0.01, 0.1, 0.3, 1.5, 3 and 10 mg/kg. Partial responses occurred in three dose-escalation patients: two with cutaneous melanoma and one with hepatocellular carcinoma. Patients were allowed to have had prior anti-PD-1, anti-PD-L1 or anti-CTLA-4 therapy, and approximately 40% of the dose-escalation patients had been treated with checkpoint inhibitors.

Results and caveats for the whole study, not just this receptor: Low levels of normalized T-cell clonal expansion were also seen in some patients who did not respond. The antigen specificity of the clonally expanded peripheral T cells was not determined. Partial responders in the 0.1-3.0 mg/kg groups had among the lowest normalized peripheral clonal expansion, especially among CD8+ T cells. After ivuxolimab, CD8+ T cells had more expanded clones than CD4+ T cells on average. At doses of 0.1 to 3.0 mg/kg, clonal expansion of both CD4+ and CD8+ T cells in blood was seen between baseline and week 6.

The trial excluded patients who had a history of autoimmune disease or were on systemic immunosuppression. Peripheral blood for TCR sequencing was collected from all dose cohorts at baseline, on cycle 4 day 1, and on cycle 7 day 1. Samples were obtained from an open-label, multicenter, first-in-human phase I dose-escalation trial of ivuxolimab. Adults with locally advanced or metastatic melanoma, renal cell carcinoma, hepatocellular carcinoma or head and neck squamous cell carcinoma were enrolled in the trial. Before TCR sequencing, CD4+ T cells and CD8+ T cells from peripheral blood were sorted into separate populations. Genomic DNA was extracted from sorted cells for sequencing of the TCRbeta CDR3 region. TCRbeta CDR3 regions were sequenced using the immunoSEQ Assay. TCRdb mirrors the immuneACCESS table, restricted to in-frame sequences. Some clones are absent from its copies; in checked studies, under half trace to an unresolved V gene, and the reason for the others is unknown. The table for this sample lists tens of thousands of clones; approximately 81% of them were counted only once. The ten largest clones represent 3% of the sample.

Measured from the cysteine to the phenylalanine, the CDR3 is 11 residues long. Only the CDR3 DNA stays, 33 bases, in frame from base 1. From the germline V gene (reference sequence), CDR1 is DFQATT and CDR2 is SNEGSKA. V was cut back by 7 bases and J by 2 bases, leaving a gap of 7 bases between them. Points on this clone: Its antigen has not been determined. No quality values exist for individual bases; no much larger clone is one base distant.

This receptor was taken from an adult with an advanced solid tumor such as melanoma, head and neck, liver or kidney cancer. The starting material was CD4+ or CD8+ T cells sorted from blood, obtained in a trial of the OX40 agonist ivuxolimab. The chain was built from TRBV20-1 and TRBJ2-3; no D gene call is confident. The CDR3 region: CSERYTDTQYF. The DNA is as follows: TGCAGTGAAAGATACACAGATACGCAGTATTTT.